The 21 T cell receptor beta chains in this list originate from one sample, sequenced in a study of blood T cell repertoires in COVID-19. The repertoire was sequenced with immunoSEQ multiplex PCR; TCRdb's copy has only in-frame clones and lacks some. The table has 30,000 to 35,000 clones, about 90% seen once. The sample taken for sequencing was peripheral blood. These receptors all stem from a man older than 75 with acute or convalescent COVID-19.

The CDR3 here is CASIPQGVAGTCTDTQYF. The CDR3 DNA reads as TGTGCCAGCATCCCCCAAGGGGTGGCGGGGACCTGCACAGATACGCAGTATTTT. The chain links TRBV9 to TRBJ2-3; a possible D gene is TRBD2 (6 bases). CDR1 SGDLS and CDR2 YYNGEE come from the germline V gene. CDR3 size: 18 residues. The V and J ends lost 6 bases and 1 base respectively, with 24 bases between them.

This clone was detected only once. This sequence joins TRBV30 and TRBJ1-2; 7 positions match TRBD1. Germline V gene lookup returns CDR1 GTSNPN and CDR2 SVGIG (reference sequence). This CDR3 is built from 18 residues. The junction had 20 bases not matched to a gene; V was cut back by 2 bases and J by 5 bases. CDR3 amino acids: CAWSPPVQGSQKAYGYTF. In nucleotides, the CDR3 is TGTGCCTGGAGTCCACCGGTACAGGGGTCCCAGAAAGCGTATGGCTACACCTTC.

The CDR3 DNA sequence: TGTGCCAGCAGGACGGGACAAAGGGTTGGCGGGGAGCTGTTTTTT. It codes for CASRTGQRVGGELFF. V and J are TRBV27 and TRBJ2-2, with TRBD1 as a possible D gene (6 bases). The CDR3 has 15 residues. The V and J ends lost 6 bases and 7 bases respectively, with 18 bases between them. Per germline, CDR1 MNHEY and CDR2 SMNVEV (reference sequence).

V is TRBV19 and J is TRBJ2-1; D possibly corresponds to TRBD2 (6 bases). Trimming shortened V by 6 bases and J by 3 bases, and 12 bases separated the two germline ends. Germline V gene sequence: CDR1 LNHDA, CDR2 SQIVND (reference sequence). The CDR3 covers 14 residues. CDR3 DNA: TGTGCCAGTAGCTATTCGGGGGACTACAATGAGCAGTTCTTC. This gives the protein CASSYSGDYNEQFF.

The rearrangement uses TRBV15 and TRBJ2-7; D call uncertain. The CDR3 is 17 residues long. V lost 0 bases and J lost 2, with 17 bases in between. Germline lookup yields CDR1 LNHNV and CDR2 YYDKDF (reference sequence). CDR3 sequence: CATSRDFATRIAYEQYF. In DNA form, the CDR3 reads TGTGCCACCAGCAGAGATTTCGCGACGCGGATCGCCTACGAGCAGTACTTC. Looking up the rest from reference TRBV15 and TRBJ2-7 gives the full variable domain: DAMVIQNPRYQVTQFGKPVTLSCSQTLNHNVMYWYQQKSSQAPKLLFHYYDKDFNNEADTPDNFQSRRPNTSFCFLDIRSPGLGDTAMYLCATSRDFATRIAYEQYFGPGTRLTVT.

A note on this clone: It is unclear where the CDR3 begins or ends on the DNA, so no DNA is shown, and the CDR3 is as TCRdb lists it. This chain links TRBV28 with TRBJ2-1; TRBD2 is taken as the D call from the table, unchecked against the DNA. The germline gives CDR1 MDHEN, CDR2 SYDVKM. Counting both end residues, the CDR3 totals 13 amino acids. The CDR3 sequence: CASSFAGGAGTFF.

As to this clone: This specimen includes other DNA sequences encoding the same CDR3. The chain joins TRBV19 to TRBJ2-7, with a tentative D call TRBD2 (7 bases). Germline CDR1 and CDR2: LNHDA and SQIVND (reference sequence). Trimming removed 3 bases from V and 2 bases from J, with 11 bases in between. The CDR3 contains 14 residues. The CDR3 DNA is TGTGCCAGTAGTATTCTGGGGGGGCCCTACGAGCAGTACTTC. Translation gives CASSILGGPYEQYF. Drawing the rest from reference TRBV19 and TRBJ2-7, the complete variable domain is DGGITQSPKYLFRKEGQNVTLSCEQNLNHDAMYWYRQDPGQGLRLIYYSQIVNDFQKGDIAEGYSVSREKKESFPLTVTSAQKNPTAFYLCASSILGGPYEQYFGPGTRLTVT.

The chain employs TRBV19 and TRBJ2-2; no reliable D call. CDR1 is LNHDA and CDR2 is SQIVND in the germline V gene (reference sequence). The CDR3 sequence is 16 residues long. Trimming shortened V by 3 bases and J by 4 bases, and 15 bases separated the two germline ends. CDR3 DNA: TGTGCCAGTAGTATGACCCCCGGAGCAGCCACCGGGGAGCTGTTTTTT. Translation gives CASSMTPGAATGELFF.

The chain recombines TRBV7-2 with TRBJ2-1; 7 nucleotides agree with TRBD2. Trimming cost V 5 bases and J 8 bases; bases outside gene matches: 12. The CDR3 runs 15 residues. The germline gives CDR1 SGHTA, CDR2 FQGNSA. CDR3: CASSIKAGSGHEQFF. The CDR3 DNA follows: TGTGCCAGCAGCATTAAAGCGGGGTCCGGCCATGAGCAGTTCTTC.

The genes are TRBV7-8 and TRBJ2-7, with D tentatively TRBD1 (6 bases). Germline CDR1 SGHVS, CDR2 FQNEAQ. V was clipped by 2 bases and J by 1 base, with 24 bases between them. CDR3 length: 19 residues. CDR3 nucleotides: TGTGCCAGCAGCTTAAGCCCCCCGGGACATACTAAAGGGTCCTACGAGCAGTACTTC. Residues: CASSLSPPGHTKGSYEQYF.

The V and J genes are TRBV2 and TRBJ2-2, with D maybe TRBD1 (6 bases). The CDR3 length is 15 residues. V was cut by 6 bases and J by 1 base, with 12 bases left in between. Germline lookup yields CDR1 SNHLY and CDR2 FYNNEI. The CDR3 here is CASRKQGMNTGELFF. DNA of the CDR3: TGTGCCAGCAGGAAACAGGGTATGAACACCGGGGAGCTGTTTTTT.

The chain employs TRBV5-5 and TRBJ2-6; 7 nucleotides line up with TRBD1. CDR1 and CDR2 (germline): SGHKS, YYEKEE (reference sequence). This CDR3 has 18 residues. Germline trimming cut 4 bases from V and 0 bases from J; bases unmatched to any gene: 10. The CDR3 region is CASSLTGQIISGANVLTF. The CDR3 DNA reads TGTGCCAGCAGCCTGACGGGACAGATAATCTCTGGGGCCAACGTCCTGACTTTC.

This CDR3 reads CASSQDYRGGGYTF. In DNA form, the CDR3 reads TGTGCCAGCAGCCAAGATTATCGGGGAGGGGGCTACACCTTC. V and J are TRBV3-1 (or the pseudogene TRBV3-2) and TRBJ1-2; no clear D. This CDR3 contains 14 residues. V shed 0 bases and J shed 8 bases, with 13 bases lying between them. Per germline, CDR1 LGHDT and CDR2 YNNKEL (reference sequence).

This clone was found once. The V call is TRBV7-9, the J call TRBJ1-2; TRBD1 aligns across 7 bases. The germline CDR1 and CDR2 sequences are SEHNR and FQNEAQ (reference sequence). The CDR3 is made up of 15 amino acids. Unmatched junction bases numbered 6, after V lost 4 bases and J lost 1 base. CDR3 nucleotides: TGTGCCAGCAGCTCGGGACAGAGGAATAACTATGGCTACACCTTC. Its translation: CASSSGQRNNYGYTF.

The gene calls are TRBV2 and TRBJ2-6, with TRBD1 identical over 9 bases. After removal of 6 bases from V and 0 bases from J, the junction contained 6 bases not matched to a gene. This CDR3 has 17 residues. Germline V gene lookup returns CDR1 SNHLY and CDR2 FYNNEI. This CDR3 is CASSDRTGVSGANVLTF. CDR3 DNA sequence: TGTGCCAGCAGCGATAGGACAGGGGTCTCTGGGGCCAACGTCCTGACTTTC.

This clone was detected only once. The chain is built from TRBV21-1 and TRBJ1-3; TRBD1, the table's D call, lacks a check against the DNA. TRBV21-1 is flagged as a pseudogene. CDR3 length: 13 residues. This CDR3 reads CARTQGAGNTIYF. The CDR3 nucleotides read TGTGCCAGGACGCAGGGGGCTGGAAACACCATATATTTT.

The count of this clone is one. A read error may account for a junction end that differs from germline. The chain links TRBV2 to TRBJ1-4, with TRBD1 as a possible D gene (6 bases). This CDR3 is built from 15 residues. CDR1 and CDR2 from the germline V gene are SNHLY and FYNNEI. CDR3 in amino acids: CASREGQPTNEKLFF. For the CDR3, the DNA is TGTGCCAGCAGGGAAGGACAGCCAACTAATGAAAAACTGTTTTTT.

V and J are TRBV30 and TRBJ2-5; weak D call: TRBD1 (6 bases). Trimming took off 5 bases at V and 3 bases at J, with 13 bases between the two ends. Germline V gene sequence: CDR1 GTSNPN, CDR2 SVGIG (reference sequence). The CDR3 has 13 residues. The chain's CDR3 is CAWSTGWEETQYF. As DNA, the CDR3 is TGTGCCTGGTCCACAGGGTGGGAAGAGACCCAGTACTTC.

V is TRBV5-4 and J is TRBJ2-5; a possible D gene is TRBD1 (6 bases). This CDR3 region has 13 residues. V lost 3 bases to trimming and J lost 5 bases, with 11 bases between them. Per germline, CDR1 SGHNT and CDR2 YYREEE (reference sequence). The CDR3 spells CASSWQGQETQYF. CDR3 nucleotide sequence: TGTGCCAGCAGCTGGCAGGGGCAGGAGACCCAGTACTTC. Filled out from reference TRBV5-4 and TRBJ2-5, the complete variable domain reads ETGVTQSPTHLIKTRGQQVTLRCSSQSGHNTVSWYQQALGQGPQFIFQYYREEENGRGNFPPRFSGLQFPNYSSELNVNALELDDSALYLCASSWQGQETQYFGPGTRLLVL.

J is TRBJ1-1 and V is TRBV30; TRBD1 is a possible D gene (5 bases). The CDR3 extends over 14 amino acids. V dropped 2 bases and J dropped 3 bases, with 13 bases sitting between them. The germline CDR1 and CDR2 sequences are GTSNPN and SVGIG (reference sequence). The CDR3 region is CAWSSSGGYTEAFF. The CDR3 DNA reads TGTGCCTGGAGTTCCTCTGGGGGGTACACTGAAGCTTTCTTT.

The chain combines TRBV10-3 with TRBJ2-5; 7 bases line up with TRBD2. Germline V gives CDR1 ENHRY, CDR2 SYGVKD. Germline trimming cut 0 bases from V and 2 bases from J; bases unmatched to any gene: 3. The CDR3 spans 15 residues. The CDR3 region is CAISESQGGQETQYF. The CDR3 DNA follows: TGTGCCATCAGTGAGTCTCAGGGAGGGCAAGAGACCCAGTACTTC.